This T cell receptor (beta chain) originates from a study of T cell responses to AZD1222 COVID-19 vaccine. General study results and limits: It was only after the peak T cell response that any repertoires were sampled.

Generated by immunoSEQ multiplex PCR, the TCRdb table keeps only in-frame clones and is missing some. This table has fewer than 150,000 clones, 93% appearing once. There are 13 residues in the CDR3. The V and J ends lost 6 bases and 4 bases, in that order; junction bases with no gene match: 4. Germline V lookup: CDR1 MNHEY, CDR2 SVGAGI. Note on this clone: What it binds is unknown.

The gene calls are TRBV6-5 and TRBJ1-1; 8 bases match TRBD1. The clonotype was recovered from an adult in good health. The sample was peripheral blood, taken on day 0 of AZD1222 vaccination. CDR3 sequence (DNA): TGTGCCAGCAGGCGGACAGGGCTCACTGAAGCTTTCTTT. The encoded protein is CASRRTGLTEAFF.